This T cell receptor beta chain was documented in a study of control samples from healthy donors and cancer patients. Sequencing was performed with immunoSEQ multiplex PCR; in TCRdb, only in-frame clones are kept and a portion is missing. The data show 120,000 or so clones, roughly 92% seen once. CDR1 is MNHEY and CDR2 is SVGEGT in the germline V gene. This CDR3 is 13 amino acids long. V dropped 0 bases and J dropped 3 bases, with 6 bases sitting between them. The receptor comes from a man older than 75 with head and neck cancer. This chain uses TRBV6-2 or TRBV6-3 with TRBJ2-7; TRBD2 might be the D (5 bases). The sequencing sample was made of PBMCs. The CDR3 DNA reads TGTGCCAGCAGTTACTCGACTATCTACGAGCAGTACTTC. Translated: CASSYSTIYEQYF.